The rows below give T cell receptor beta chains drawn from one sample of a study of cytomegalovirus exposure and HLA in healthy donors. Method: immunoSEQ multiplex PCR; TCRdb's copy keeps in-frame clones and lacks some. This table has about 150,000 clones, under 80% appearing once. The sample was PBMCs. Every receptor here comes from a man aged 25 to 40 in good health and CMV-seronegative. CDR3s include the opening cysteine and the closing phenylalanine or tryptophan. The D gene is left open where the match is weak. Expanded clones are given a class, and other clones once, few, many or no size at all.

size	V	J	D	length	CDR3	DNA
few	TRBV6-1	TRBJ2-2	-	15	CASSELQGGTGELFF	TGTGCCAGCAGTGAGCTCCAGGGTGGCACCGGGGAGCTGTTTTTT
-	TRBV4-1	TRBJ1-1	-	15	CASSQETGVNTEAFF	TGCGCCAGCAGCCAGGAGACCGGTGTGAACACTGAAGCTTTCTTT
-	TRBV7-9	TRBJ1-4	TRBD1	13	CASSLRQGEKLFF	TGTGCCAGCAGCTTGCGACAGGGAGAAAAACTGTTTTTT
-	TRBV9	TRBJ2-2	-	12	CASSKEAGELFF	TGTGCCAGCAGTAAGGAGGCCGGGGAGCTGTTTTTT
-	TRBV5-4	TRBJ1-2	TRBD1	13	CASRPGQGYGYTF	TGTGCCAGCAGACCCGGACAGGGCTATGGCTACACCTTC
once	TRBV28	TRBJ1-3	-	16	CASSLGGDSSGNTIYF	TGTGCCAGCAGTTTAGGAGGGGATTCTTCTGGAAACACCATATATTTT
-	TRBV7-9	TRBJ2-3	TRBD2	16	CASSPRGGFLTDTQYF	TGTGCCAGCAGCCCAAGGGGAGGGTTTCTTACAGATACGCAGTATTTT
once	TRBV25-1	TRBJ2-1	-	11	CASADSGEQFF	TGTGCCAGCGCAGATAGCGGTGAGCAGTTCTTC
-	TRBV7-9	TRBJ1-5	-	12	CASSLDNQPQNF	TGTGCCAGCAGCTTGGACAATCAGCCCCAGAATTTT
-	TRBV4-1	TRBJ2-7	-	15	CASSQVKGPAYEQYF	TGCGCCAGCAGCCAAGTTAAGGGGCCCGCCTACGAGCAGTACTTC
-	TRBV4-3	TRBJ2-2	TRBD2	18	CASSQALPGLAETGELFF	TGCGCCAGCAGCCAGGCTCTTCCTGGACTAGCGGAAACCGGGGAGCTGTTTTTT
-	TRBV2	TRBJ1-5	-	14	CASSEAPGVQPQHF	TGTGCCAGCAGTGAAGCGCCAGGGGTTCAGCCCCAGCATTTT
few	TRBV6-1	TRBJ1-2	-	12	CASSEAGDGYTF	TGTGCCAGCAGTGAGGCAGGGGATGGCTACACCTTC
-	TRBV4-2	TRBJ2-5	TRBD2	16	CASSQDPAGGEETQYF	TGTGCCAGCAGCCAAGATCCAGCGGGGGGGGAAGAGACCCAGTACTTC
-	TRBV5-1	TRBJ1-1	TRBD1	15	CASRGGGALNTEAFF	TGCGCCAGCAGAGGAGGGGGCGCGTTGAACACTGAAGCTTTCTTT
-	TRBV5-1	TRBJ2-5	TRBD1	15	CASSPGTGGEETQYF	TGCGCCAGCAGCCCAGGGACAGGGGGAGAGGAGACCCAGTACTTC
-	TRBV4-2	TRBJ1-6	TRBD1	15	CASSESGTGNSPLHF	TGTGCCAGCAGCGAAAGCGGGACAGGGAATTCACCCCTCCACTTT
-	TRBV5-6	TRBJ2-7	TRBD1	15	CASSSGGQGAYEQYF	TGTGCCAGCAGCTCGGGCGGACAGGGGGCTTACGAGCAGTACTTC
-	TRBV5-1	TRBJ2-7	-	14	CASSSTGLPSEQYF	TGCGCCAGCAGCTCTACGGGACTCCCCTCCGAGCAGTACTTC
few	TRBV19	TRBJ2-2	TRBD1	17	CASSIAGQGAITGELFF	TGTGCCAGTAGTATAGCAGGGCAGGGGGCAATCACCGGGGAGCTGTTTTTT
-	TRBV5-1	TRBJ2-3	-	14	CASSLHRVSDTQYF	TGCGCCAGCAGCTTGCACAGGGTGTCGGATACGCAGTATTTT
-	TRBV7-8	TRBJ2-3	-	13	CASSLAGRDTQYF	TGTGCCAGCAGCTTGGCAGGGAGGGATACGCAGTATTTT
-	TRBV7-2	TRBJ2-1	-	14	CASSYQGLYNEQFF	TGTGCCAGCAGCTACCAGGGGCTCTACAATGAGCAGTTCTTC
few	TRBV5-4	TRBJ2-1	TRBD2	18	CASSRMTTSGGAGGEQFF	TGTGCCAGCAGCCGTATGACTACTAGCGGGGGGGCCGGGGGTGAGCAGTTCTTC